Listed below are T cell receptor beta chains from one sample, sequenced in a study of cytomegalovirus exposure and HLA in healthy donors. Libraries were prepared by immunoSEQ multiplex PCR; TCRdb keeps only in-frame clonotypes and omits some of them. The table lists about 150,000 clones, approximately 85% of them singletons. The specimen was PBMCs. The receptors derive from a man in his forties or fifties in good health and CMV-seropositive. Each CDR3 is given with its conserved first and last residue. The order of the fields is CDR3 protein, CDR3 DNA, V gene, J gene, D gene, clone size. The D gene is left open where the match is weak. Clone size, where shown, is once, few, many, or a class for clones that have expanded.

CDR3aa: CASSEMEAQYF
CDR3nt: TGTGCCAGCAGTGAAATGGAGGCCCAGTACTTC
v_gene: TRBV2
j_gene: TRBJ2-5
d_gene: .
abundance: .

CDR3aa: CASSHPGHYGYTF
CDR3nt: TGTGCCAGCAGCCACCCAGGGCACTATGGCTACACCTTC
v_gene: TRBV5-4
j_gene: TRBJ1-2
d_gene: .
abundance: .

CDR3aa: CASSPTNEPSEAFF
CDR3nt: TGTGCCAGCTCACCGACAAACGAGCCCTCTGAAGCTTTCTTT
v_gene: TRBV18
j_gene: TRBJ1-1
d_gene: .
abundance: .

CDR3aa: CASSRGGSARYEQYF
CDR3nt: TGTGCCAGCAGCCGGGGGGGCTCGGCCCGCTACGAGCAGTACTTC
v_gene: TRBV27
j_gene: TRBJ2-7
d_gene: TRBD2
abundance: few

CDR3aa: CASSPPTPQNEQFF
CDR3nt: TGTGCCAGCTCACCACCGACTCCTCAAAATGAGCAGTTCTTC
v_gene: TRBV18
j_gene: TRBJ2-1
d_gene: .
abundance: .

CDR3aa: CASSPRDTLRAGYQYF
CDR3nt: TGTGCCAGCAGCCCCCGGGACACTCTTCGAGCCGGTTATCAGTACTTC
v_gene: TRBV7-6
j_gene: TRBJ2-7
d_gene: .
abundance: .

CDR3aa: CAISDGTRAKNIQYF
CDR3nt: TGTGCCATCAGTGACGGGACAAGGGCTAAAAACATTCAGTACTTC
v_gene: TRBV10-3
j_gene: TRBJ2-4
d_gene: .
abundance: .

CDR3aa: CASSQGQTGYTF
CDR3nt: TGTGCCAGCAGCCAAGGACAGACTGGCTACACCTTC
v_gene: TRBV7-9
j_gene: TRBJ1-2
d_gene: .
abundance: .

CDR3aa: CASSLDRARGYTF
CDR3nt: TGCGCCAGCAGCCTCGACAGGGCAAGGGGCTACACCTTC
v_gene: TRBV4-1
j_gene: TRBJ1-2
d_gene: TRBD1
abundance: .

CDR3aa: CASSLGGGTQYF
CDR3nt: TGTGCCAGCAGCTTGGGCGGAGGAACGCAGTATTTT
v_gene: TRBV5-4
j_gene: TRBJ2-3
d_gene: .
abundance: .

CDR3aa: CASSEYAGMGNTIYF
CDR3nt: TGTGCCAGCAGTGAATACGCAGGGATGGGAAACACCATATATTTT
v_gene: TRBV6-1
j_gene: TRBJ1-3
d_gene: .
abundance: once

CDR3aa: CASLFGEKLFF
CDR3nt: TGTGCCAGCCTTTTCGGGGAAAAACTGTTTTTT
v_gene: TRBV2
j_gene: TRBJ1-4
d_gene: .
abundance: .

CDR3aa: CASSLASGNQETQYF
CDR3nt: TGCGCCAGCAGCTTGGCCTCGGGAAACCAAGAGACCCAGTACTTC
v_gene: TRBV5-1
j_gene: TRBJ2-5
d_gene: .
abundance: .

CDR3aa: CASRQGHYEQYF
CDR3nt: TGTGCCAGCAGACAGGGGCACTACGAGCAGTACTTC
v_gene: TRBV6-6
j_gene: TRBJ2-7
d_gene: TRBD1
abundance: .

CDR3aa: CASSRRPRGNQETQYF
CDR3nt: TGTGCTAGCAGCCGACGACCGCGGGGGAATCAAGAGACCCAGTACTTC
v_gene: TRBV7-7
j_gene: TRBJ2-5
d_gene: TRBD2
abundance: .

CDR3aa: CSVEPGTANGYTF
CDR3nt: TGCAGCGTTGAGCCCGGGACAGCCAATGGCTACACCTTC
v_gene: TRBV29-1
j_gene: TRBJ1-2
d_gene: TRBD1
abundance: .

CDR3aa: CASSREGRADYGYTF
CDR3nt: TGTGCCAGCTCTCGAGAGGGTCGGGCAGACTATGGCTACACCTTC
v_gene: TRBV18
j_gene: TRBJ1-2
d_gene: .
abundance: once

CDR3aa: CASSTQGTGNTIYF
CDR3nt: TGTGCCAGCAGTACACAGGGAACTGGAAACACCATATATTTT
v_gene: TRBV27
j_gene: TRBJ1-3
d_gene: .
abundance: .

CDR3aa: CASSQTSGSVHEQFF
CDR3nt: TGCGCCAGCAGCCAAACTAGCGGGAGTGTCCATGAGCAGTTCTTC
v_gene: TRBV4-1
j_gene: TRBJ2-1
d_gene: TRBD2
abundance: .

CDR3aa: CASSSRRRLTSGRSETQYF
CDR3nt: TGTGCCAGCAGTTCCCGACGCCGACTAACTAGCGGGAGGTCAGAGACCCAGTACTTC
v_gene: TRBV28
j_gene: TRBJ2-5
d_gene: TRBD2
abundance: few

CDR3aa: CASRGARSPLHF
CDR3nt: TGTGCCAGCAGGGGGGCTCGGTCACCCCTCCACTTT
v_gene: TRBV2
j_gene: TRBJ1-6
d_gene: .
abundance: .

CDR3aa: CAWSVQVQETQYF
CDR3nt: TGTGCCTGGAGTGTTCAGGTCCAAGAGACCCAGTACTTC
v_gene: TRBV30
j_gene: TRBJ2-5
d_gene: .
abundance: .

CDR3aa: CASSPHGQGSNGYTF
CDR3nt: TGTGCCAGCAGCCCCCACGGACAGGGTTCGAATGGCTACACCTTC
v_gene: TRBV11-1
j_gene: TRBJ1-2
d_gene: TRBD1
abundance: .

CDR3aa: CASSGQGDEQFF
CDR3nt: TGTGCCAGCAGTGGACAGGGAGATGAGCAGTTCTTC
v_gene: TRBV2
j_gene: TRBJ2-1
d_gene: TRBD1
abundance: .

CDR3aa: CASSSRVKSALYEQYF
CDR3nt: TGTGCCAGCAGCTCGAGGGTTAAGTCGGCCCTCTACGAGCAGTACTTC
v_gene: TRBV11-2
j_gene: TRBJ2-7
d_gene: .
abundance: .

CDR3aa: CASSRDRGQNQPQHF
CDR3nt: TGTGCCAGCAGTCGGGACAGGGGCCAGAATCAGCCCCAGCATTTT
v_gene: TRBV6-5
j_gene: TRBJ1-5
d_gene: TRBD1
abundance: .

CDR3aa: CASSPGLAANTGELFF
CDR3nt: TGCGCCAGCAGCCCGGGACTAGCGGCGAACACCGGGGAGCTGTTTTTT
v_gene: TRBV5-1
j_gene: TRBJ2-2
d_gene: TRBD2
abundance: .

CDR3aa: CSAMDSWMGRIQYF
CDR3nt: TGCAGCGCCATGGACAGCTGGATGGGTCGCATTCAGTACTTC
v_gene: TRBV29-1
j_gene: TRBJ2-4
d_gene: .
abundance: .

CDR3aa: CSARSRFEAFF
CDR3nt: TGCAGTGCTAGATCGCGCTTTGAAGCTTTCTTT
v_gene: TRBV20-1
j_gene: TRBJ1-1
d_gene: .
abundance: .

CDR3aa: CASNLNRDGYGYTF
CDR3nt: TGTGCCAGCAATCTAAACAGGGACGGCTATGGCTACACCTTC
v_gene: TRBV2
j_gene: TRBJ1-2
d_gene: .
abundance: once

CDR3aa: CASTTGGGQGREQYF
CDR3nt: TGTGCCAGCACCACAGGGGGGGGACAGGGGCGCGAGCAGTACTTC
v_gene: TRBV28
j_gene: TRBJ2-7
d_gene: TRBD1
abundance: .

CDR3aa: CASCPSGIGELFF
CDR3nt: TGTGCCAGCTGCCCATCGGGGATCGGGGAGCTGTTTTTT
v_gene: TRBV6-6
j_gene: TRBJ2-2
d_gene: .
abundance: .

CDR3aa: CASSLDGTGALKLFF
CDR3nt: TGCGCCAGCAGCCTGGACGGGACAGGGGCCCTCAAGCTGTTTTTT
v_gene: TRBV5-1
j_gene: TRBJ1-4
d_gene: TRBD1
abundance: .

CDR3aa: CRAGITDTQYF
CDR3nt: TGCAGGGCGGGTATAACAGATACGCAGTATTTT
v_gene: TRBV20-1
j_gene: TRBJ2-3
d_gene: .
abundance: .

CDR3aa: CASSIGGAQETQYF
CDR3nt: TGTGCCAGCAGCATTGGAGGGGCCCAAGAGACCCAGTACTTC
v_gene: TRBV11-3
j_gene: TRBJ2-5
d_gene: .
abundance: few

CDR3aa: CASSPPSGRVNTGELFF
CDR3nt: TGTGCCAGCTCACCACCGAGCGGGAGAGTAAATACCGGGGAGCTGTTTTTT
v_gene: TRBV18
j_gene: TRBJ2-2
d_gene: TRBD2
abundance: .

CDR3aa: CASSLAVPGELFF
CDR3nt: TGTGCCAGCAGCTTGGCCGTTCCGGGGGAGCTGTTTTTT
v_gene: TRBV5-6
j_gene: TRBJ2-2
d_gene: .
abundance: .

CDR3aa: CASSDTGREHYEQYF
CDR3nt: TGCGCCAGCAGTGACACAGGGAGGGAGCACTACGAGCAGTACTTC
v_gene: TRBV5-1
j_gene: TRBJ2-7
d_gene: .
abundance: .

CDR3aa: CASSEGGQGSRRAFF
CDR3nt: TGTGCCAGCAGTGAAGGGGGACAGGGGAGTAGGAGAGCTTTCTTT
v_gene: TRBV2
j_gene: TRBJ1-1
d_gene: TRBD1
abundance: .

CDR3aa: CASGYTRVAEKGYTF
CDR3nt: TGTGCCAGCGGGTATACCAGGGTTGCGGAAAAAGGCTACACCTTC
v_gene: TRBV6-6
j_gene: TRBJ1-2
d_gene: .
abundance: .

CDR3aa: CASSIGGAFSISGNTIYF
CDR3nt: TGTGCCAGCAGTATTGGGGGGGCATTCTCTATTTCTGGAAACACCATATATTTT
v_gene: TRBV2
j_gene: TRBJ1-3
d_gene: .
abundance: .

CDR3aa: CASSWTGRDSPLHF
CDR3nt: TGTGCCAGCAGTTGGACAGGGAGAGACTCACCCCTCCACTTT
v_gene: TRBV6-5
j_gene: TRBJ1-6
d_gene: TRBD1
abundance: .

CDR3aa: CASSLAQDRGKSKPQHF
CDR3nt: TGTGCCAGCAGCTTGGCCCAGGACAGGGGGAAGAGTAAGCCCCAGCATTTT
v_gene: TRBV5-6
j_gene: TRBJ1-5
d_gene: TRBD1
abundance: few

CDR3aa: CASSLTAGGSTEAFF
CDR3nt: TGCGCCAGCAGCTTGACCGCAGGAGGAAGCACTGAAGCTTTCTTT
v_gene: TRBV5-1
j_gene: TRBJ1-1
d_gene: .
abundance: once

CDR3aa: CASSGAGANEKLFF
CDR3nt: TGTGCCAGCAGTGGGGCCGGGGCTAATGAAAAACTGTTTTTT
v_gene: TRBV25-1
j_gene: TRBJ1-4
d_gene: .
abundance: once

CDR3aa: CASWGRGEQFF
CDR3nt: TGCGCCAGCTGGGGACGGGGGGAGCAGTTCTTC
v_gene: TRBV5-1
j_gene: TRBJ2-1
d_gene: .
abundance: few

CDR3aa: CASSLVGGNTEAFF
CDR3nt: TGTGCCAGCAGCTTGGTGGGGGGGAACACTGAAGCTTTCTTT
v_gene: TRBV5-4
j_gene: TRBJ1-1
d_gene: .
abundance: .

CDR3aa: CASSQATNTEAFF
CDR3nt: TGTGCCAGCAGCCAGGCTACGAACACTGAAGCTTTCTTT
v_gene: TRBV5-5
j_gene: TRBJ1-1
d_gene: .
abundance: .

CDR3aa: CSARAQETQYF
CDR3nt: TGCAGTGCTAGGGCCCAAGAGACCCAGTACTTC
v_gene: TRBV20-1
j_gene: TRBJ2-5
d_gene: .
abundance: .

CDR3aa: CASSEGIRPATPDF
CDR3nt: TGTGCCAGCAGTGAAGGCATTAGGCCAGCGACCCCCGACTTC
v_gene: TRBV6-5
j_gene: TRBJ2-7
d_gene: .
abundance: few

CDR3aa: CASSLKQQTQYF
CDR3nt: TGTGCCAGCAGCTTAAAGCAACAGACCCAGTACTTC
v_gene: TRBV7-9
j_gene: TRBJ2-5
d_gene: .
abundance: few